Sequencing of this T cell receptor (beta chain) was carried out in a study of shared clonotypes between healthy human individuals (TCRdb year 2020). Looking at the study overall: A few men and two women, aged 18 to 49 years, made up the cohort. For each donor, CD4 naive and CD4 memory were each given three plates, CD8 naive was given two plates, and CD8 memory was given one plate. Libraries were prepared and TCR repertoires were sequenced by different laboratories using diverse techniques, in order to increase sequencing depth and limit assay-specific biases. To estimate repertoire size and how much clonotypes are shared between individuals, the study performed deep sequencing of blood TCR repertoires from a few healthy adults. Leukapheresis yielded between about 0.85 and 10 billion PBMCs per donor.

Trimming at the junction amounts to 5 bases on V and 3 bases on J, and the germline ends lie 8 bases apart. The germline V gene gives CDR1 as SGHTA and CDR2 as FQGNSA. Reading from cysteine to phenylalanine, the CDR3 counts 12 amino acids. Just CDR3 DNA is preserved here, 36 bases in frame from base 1. CD8 naive samples were obtained by positive selection for CCR7 among CD45RO-negative cells, yielding a CD45RA+CCR7+ population from which TemRA cells were excluded. The donors were healthy, HIV-negative adults with no recently reported acute infections or vaccinations. Every donor was a Caucasian adult residing in Nashville, Tennessee, USA. After blood collection by leukapheresis, PBMCs were isolated using Ficoll-Histopaque density gradient centrifugation and then cryopreserved in the vapor phase of liquid nitrogen. Purity and quantity of every magnetically sorted T cell population were checked by analytical flow cytometry. From each sorted fraction, genomic DNA was isolated and quantified by UV absorbance on a Nanodrop 2000c.

TCR CDR3 regions were amplified from genomic DNA by multiplex PCR using the deep immunoSEQ assay. For each cell subset, the extracted genomic DNA was distributed evenly across all wells of several immunoSEQ 96-well plates, and each plate served as one replicate. For sorted subsets, each replicate PCR was loaded with approximately 200 ng genomic DNA, equivalent to 30,000 or so T cell genomes. Purified libraries were quantified with a Qubit 3.0 fluorometer, sized on a Bioanalyzer 2100, and re-quantified with the KAPA Library Quantification kit. Each immunoSEQ 96-well plate was sequenced on its own single-read 150-cycle Illumina NextSeq 550 flow cell. The paper's data handling went like this. Because the immunoSEQ output included only junctional sequences and no quality scores, the filtering could not be the same as the filtering used for full-length reads. To assign V/J genes and CDR3, sequences were annotated using PyIR, a Python wrapper for IgBLAST v1.9, with IMGT germline references. Reads with weak V/J assignments (E-value above 1e-6), missing CDR3, stop codons, out-of-frame junctions, or ambiguous translated residues were removed. V3J clonotypes were defined as sequences sharing an identical inferred V gene, J gene, and CDR3 amino acid sequence. The percentage overlap between two repertoires was calculated by dividing the number of shared unique clonotypes by the size of the smaller repertoire. Repertoire richness was assessed with RTK rarefaction, the Chao1 estimator, and Recon v2.1 estimates of unobserved clonotypes. For all TCRbeta clonotypes obtained by the gDNA method from a few donors, generation probabilities were computed with OLGA. As stored in TCRdb, this immuneACCESS dataset retains in-frame rearrangements with V and J assigned. A fraction of the clones does not appear; measured against another copy, unresolved V genes explain less than half of the discrepancy, and the remainder lacks a known reason. V, J and clone size derive from that table, while D and trimming were established from the DNA sequence. For this sample the table gives about 2 million clones, of which about 95% were detected only once. The ten largest account for around 1.1% of the sample.

Broader findings and caveats from the paper: The small number of donors limited the genetic and exposure-history diversity represented. Only blood was sampled, and tissue TCR repertoires likely differ from those in blood. Even with the large sequencing depth, rarefaction of the sorted-subset datasets indicated that sequencing was incomplete. Compared with non-shared clonotypes, clonotypes shared by all four sorted-subset donors had higher generation probabilities. Estimated clonotype richness was generally larger for naive than for memory subsets. Approximately 5% of naive CD4, 3.5% of naive CD8, 2.3% of memory CD4, and about 0.4% of memory CD8 clonotypes were shared across several donors. Pairwise subsampling indicated that sequencing depth was expected to affect the degree of clonotype sharing among donors.

This clone has a single count. Its antigen is not yet known. No much larger clone is present one base from it, and per-base qualities are unavailable. Other DNA sequences in the sample encode the same CDR3. The receptor's source is a man aged 18-30 years in good health. The rearranged segments are TRBV7-2 and TRBJ2-7; the D gene is perhaps TRBD1, from 6 matching bases. The sequencing input was naive CD8+ T cells sorted from blood. The sample's cell subset or site label, in plain terms: CD45RA+CCR7+. The CDR3 has the sequence CASSLTGYEQYF. The nucleotides are TGTGCCAGCAGCCTGACAGGCTACGAGCAGTACTTC.